This is a list of T cell receptor beta chains from one sample in a study of T cell repertoires in cytomegalovirus infection. TCRdb reprocessed the reads via MiXCR and lists one record per CDR3 protein. The sample yields 300,000 to 400,000 distinct CDR3 sequences, around 9.5% seen once. Sequencing was performed on PBMCs. These receptors originate from a human donor in good health (CMV status not recorded). Some clones in this sample may be carry-over from other donors' samples. The CDR3 runs from the conserved cysteine through the conserved F or W. A D gene is named only where the DNA matches it firmly. Size is stated for part of the rows, as once, few or many counts, or as a class when the clone is expanded.

clone_size j_call d_call v_call cdr3_aa cdr3_nt
NA TRBJ2-7 NA TRBV12-3/TRBV12-4 CASRTGTPEQYF TGTGCCAGCAGGACCGGGACGCCGGAGCAGTACTTC
few TRBJ1-1 NA TRBV28 CASSLGVSEAFF TGTGCCAGCAGTTTAGGGGTTTCGGAAGCTTTCTTT
few TRBJ2-4 NA TRBV28 CASSLRTVAKNIQYF TGTGCCAGCAGCCTTCGTACCGTAGCCAAAAACATTCAGTACTTC
few TRBJ1-1 TRBD1 TRBV27 CASSSKGTGGRFSFF TGTGCCAGCAGTTCCAAAGGGACAGGCGGGCGATTTAGCTTCTTT
many TRBJ2-5 NA TRBV7-2 CASSLFGGLQETQYF TGTGCCAGCAGCTTATTCGGCGGGCTACAAGAGACCCAGTACTTC
many TRBJ1-2 TRBD1 TRBV27 CASSSGTGPNYGYTF TGTGCCAGCAGTAGTGGGACAGGGCCTAACTATGGCTACACCTTC
many TRBJ2-3 NA TRBV28 CASSFLGTDTQYF TGTGCCAGCAGTTTTCTAGGGACAGATACGCAGTATTTT
many TRBJ2-6 NA TRBV7-2 CASSLVGPASGANVLTF TGTGCCAGCAGCTTAGTTGGACCGGCCTCTGGGGCCAACGTCCTGACTTTC
few TRBJ2-5 TRBD2 TRBV9 CASSVGTSGGETQYF TGTGCCAGCAGCGTAGGAACTAGCGGTGGGGAGACCCAGTACTTC
many TRBJ1-2 TRBD1 TRBV7-2 CASSSLRQGMRVVGYTF TGTGCCAGCAGCTCCCTTCGACAGGGGATGAGAGTGGTAGGCTACACCTTC
few TRBJ2-7 NA TRBV6-2/TRBV6-3 CASSRDGLKQWQYF TGTGCCAGCAGTCGGGACGGGCTTAAGCAGTGGCAGTACTTC
NA TRBJ1-2 NA TRBV7-2 CASSLVDRQFYGYTF TGTGCCAGCAGCTTAGTCGATAGACAGTTCTATGGCTACACCTTC
few TRBJ2-3 NA TRBV20-1 CSAGGNTQYF TGCAGTGCAGGTGGAAATACGCAGTATTTT
NA TRBJ2-1 TRBD2 TRBV11-2 CASSTRTSGGYNEQFF TGTGCCAGCAGCACACGGACTAGCGGGGGTTACAATGAGCAGTTCTTC
many TRBJ2-5 TRBD2 TRBV12-3/TRBV12-4 CASSFRGIPGLAAPVVETQYF TGTGCCAGCAGTTTTAGGGGGATACCGGGACTAGCGGCTCCCGTGGTGGAGACCCAGTACTTC
many TRBJ1-1 NA TRBV5-5 CASSFSDSALTEAFF TGTGCCAGCAGCTTTTCAGACAGCGCCCTCACTGAAGCTTTCTTT
NA TRBJ2-4 NA TRBV28 CASSPEGYAKNIQYF TGTGCCAGCAGTCCTGAAGGCTACGCCAAAAACATTCAGTACTTC
many TRBJ1-3 NA TRBV25-1 CASSEERTGNTIYF TGTGCCAGCAGTGAAGAACGAACGGGAAACACCATATATTTT
few TRBJ1-1 NA TRBV27 CAKSHPLGPASEAFF TGTGCCAAGTCTCATCCTCTGGGGCCCGCGAGTGAAGCTTTCTTT
many TRBJ2-5 TRBD2 TRBV10-3 CATAWGEGSQYF TGTGCCACCGCGTGGGGGGAGGGGTCCCAGTACTTC
NA TRBJ2-7 TRBD2 TRBV4-3 CASRYTSGCPYEQYF TGCGCCAGCAGATACACTAGCGGGTGCCCCTACGAGCAGTACTTC
many TRBJ2-2 NA TRBV6-1 CASTLTGELFF TGTGCCAGCACCCTCACCGGGGAGCTGTTTTTT
few TRBJ2-1 NA TRBV19 CASSSGAIYNEQFF TGTGCCAGTAGTAGCGGGGCGATCTACAATGAGCAGTTCTTC
many TRBJ1-1 NA TRBV28 CASSLRRVNTEAFF TGTGCCAGCAGCCTGAGACGGGTAAACACTGAAGCTTTCTTT